This TCR beta chain stems from a study of blood T cell repertoires in COVID-19. The wider study: Sites across the United States, Italy and Spain contributed samples from acute and convalescent COVID-19. The cDNA or gDNA used as material had been derived from T cells, B-cell-depleted T cells, or PBMCs.

Trimming shortened V by 4 bases and J by 10 bases, and 14 bases separated the two germline ends. The CDR3 runs 13 residues. CDR1 is SGHNT and CDR2 is YENEEA in the germline V gene. Original processing methods: Nucleated cell number was recorded as an estimate derived from reference gene primer amplification. Some clones are missing from TCRdb's copy, which holds only in-frame ones; the method was immunoSEQ multiplex PCR. V and J calls and clone size follow that table, whereas D and trimming were derived from the DNA. Seen here are hundreds of thousands of clones, over 75% observed once, and the top ten hold about 0.7%. This clone was counted once.

This chain links TRBV11-3 with TRBJ2-1, with TRBD1 as a possible D gene (5 bases). This receptor was taken from a human donor in a cohort sampled during active COVID-19. Sample: peripheral blood. This CDR3 reads CASSSSQGREQFF. The CDR3 nucleotides read TGTGCCAGCAGCTCCAGCCAGGGAAGAGAGCAGTTCTTC.